This is a list of T cell receptor beta chains from one sample in a study of CD8 T cells in ankylosing spondylitis. Via MiXCR, TCRdb re-called the 5' RACE reads, giving one row per CDR3 protein. The data contain fewer than 750,000 distinct CDR3 sequences, 15% to 20% of them singletons. Sequencing used blood, either unsorted or a sorted T cell fraction (not recorded which). These receptors were obtained from a male donor with ankylosing spondylitis. Both conserved end residues are part of each CDR3. The order of the fields is J gene, clone size, D gene, V gene, CDR3 protein, CDR3 DNA. The D gene is left open where the match is weak. Size is stated for part of the rows, as once, few or many counts, or as a class when the clone is expanded.

J: TRBJ1-1; size: few; D: -; V: TRBV5-1; CDR3: CASSWEQGFPEAFF; DNA: TGCGCCAGCAGCTGGGAGCAGGGGTTTCCTGAAGCTTTCTTT
J: TRBJ2-5; size: -; D: TRBD2; V: TRBV15; CDR3: CATSRDHLSGGQETQYF; DNA: TGTGCCACCAGCAGAGACCACCTTAGCGGGGGGCAAGAGACCCAGTACTTC
J: TRBJ1-1; size: many; D: -; V: TRBV12-3/TRBV12-4; CDR3: CASSLSGGGWGTEAFF; DNA: TGTGCCAGCAGTTTGAGTGGGGGGGGTTGGGGCACTGAAGCTTTCTTT
J: TRBJ2-1; size: -; D: TRBD2; V: TRBV7-9; CDR3: CASSWSSGGANEQFF; DNA: TGTGCCAGCAGCTGGTCTAGCGGGGGGGCTAATGAGCAGTTCTTC
J: TRBJ1-3; size: many; D: -; V: TRBV12-3/TRBV12-4; CDR3: CASRPQGANSGNTIYF; DNA: TGTGCCAGCCGTCCCCAGGGCGCGAACTCTGGAAACACCATATATTTT
J: TRBJ1-2; size: -; D: -; V: TRBV5-1; CDR3: CASSRRVGYGYTF; DNA: TGCGCCAGCAGCAGACGAGTGGGCTATGGCTACACCTTC
J: TRBJ2-7; size: -; D: -; V: TRBV6-1; CDR3: CASSEYGGTYEQYF; DNA: TGTGCCAGCAGTGAATACGGAGGCACCTACGAGCAGTACTTC
J: TRBJ2-7; size: -; D: -; V: TRBV30; CDR3: CAWNAQDSPSYEQYF; DNA: TGTGCCTGGAATGCGCAGGACAGCCCTTCCTACGAGCAGTACTTC
J: TRBJ2-1; size: many; D: -; V: TRBV5-1; CDR3: CASKRGPSLDEQFF; DNA: TGCGCCAGCAAACGAGGGCCTTCATTAGATGAGCAGTTCTTC
J: TRBJ1-2; size: many; D: -; V: TRBV6-1; CDR3: CASRELGGGKSYGYTF; DNA: TGTGCCAGCAGAGAGTTAGGGGGAGGTAAAAGCTATGGCTACACCTTC
J: TRBJ2-7; size: -; D: -; V: TRBV4-1; CDR3: CASSQDQGVAYEQYF; DNA: TGCGCCAGCAGCCAAGATCAAGGGGTCGCCTACGAGCAGTACTTC
J: TRBJ2-2; size: -; D: TRBD1; V: TRBV5-1; CDR3: CASSIRDSGELFF; DNA: TGCGCCAGCAGCATCCGGGACAGCGGGGAGCTGTTTTTT
J: TRBJ2-1; size: few; D: TRBD2; V: TRBV5-6; CDR3: CASSPGTRGFREQFF; DNA: TGTGCCAGCAGCCCCGGGACTAGGGGCTTTCGCGAGCAGTTCTTC
J: TRBJ2-5; size: -; D: TRBD1; V: TRBV7-9; CDR3: CASSLVTGEETQYF; DNA: TGTGCCAGCAGCTTAGTGACAGGGGAAGAGACCCAGTACTTC
J: TRBJ2-7; size: -; D: TRBD1; V: TRBV5-5; CDR3: CASSAGQGVMSYEQYF; DNA: TGTGCCAGCAGCGCCGGTCAGGGGGTAATGTCCTACGAGCAGTACTTC
J: TRBJ2-7; size: -; D: -; V: TRBV5-1; CDR3: CASSPGWDEQYF; DNA: TGCGCCAGCAGTCCAGGGTGGGACGAGCAGTACTTC
J: TRBJ2-2; size: few; D: -; V: TRBV11-2; CDR3: CASSKVGVTGTGELFF; DNA: TGTGCCAGCAGCAAAGTTGGTGTTACGGGGACCGGGGAGCTGTTTTTT
J: TRBJ2-1; size: few; D: TRBD2; V: TRBV7-9; CDR3: CASSLVRLAGVDEQFF; DNA: TGTGCCAGCAGCTTAGTTCGGCTAGCGGGAGTAGATGAGCAGTTCTTC